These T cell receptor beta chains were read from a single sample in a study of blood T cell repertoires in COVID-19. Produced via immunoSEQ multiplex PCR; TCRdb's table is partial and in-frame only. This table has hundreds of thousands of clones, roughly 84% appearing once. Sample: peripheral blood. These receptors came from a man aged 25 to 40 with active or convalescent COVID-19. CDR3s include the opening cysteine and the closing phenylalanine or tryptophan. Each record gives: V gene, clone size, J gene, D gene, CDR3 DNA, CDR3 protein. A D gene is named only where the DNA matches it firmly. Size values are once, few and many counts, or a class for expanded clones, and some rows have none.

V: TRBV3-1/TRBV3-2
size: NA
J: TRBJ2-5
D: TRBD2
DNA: TGTGCCAGCAGCCTAGGCGGGGGAAGCGGGGCAGAGACCCAGTACTTC
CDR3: CASSLGGGSGAETQYF

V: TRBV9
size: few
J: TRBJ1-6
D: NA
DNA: TGTGCCAGCAGCGCCTCGACAGCCCGAAATTCACCCCTCCACTTT
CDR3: CASSASTARNSPLHF

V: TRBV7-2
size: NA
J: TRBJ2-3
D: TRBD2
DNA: TGTGCCAGCAGCTACATGGGGACTAGCGCTTCACGGGGCACAGATACGCAGTATTTT
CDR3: CASSYMGTSASRGTDTQYF

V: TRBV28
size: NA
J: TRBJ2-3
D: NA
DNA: TGTGCCAGCAGTATACCTACTCGAGGGCGGCTCACGCAGTATTTT
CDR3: CASSIPTRGRLTQYF

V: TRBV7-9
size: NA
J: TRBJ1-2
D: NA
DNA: TGTGCCAGCAGCTTAGGGGCCGCCTCCAACTATGGCTACACCTTC
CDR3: CASSLGAASNYGYTF

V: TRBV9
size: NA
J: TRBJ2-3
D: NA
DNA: TGTGCCAGCAGCGTACAGGGAAGCACAGATACGCAGTATTTT
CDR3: CASSVQGSTDTQYF

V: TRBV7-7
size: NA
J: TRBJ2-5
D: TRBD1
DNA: TGTGCCAGCAGCTTACGGGGACAGGGAGGGGAGACCCAGTACTTC
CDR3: CASSLRGQGGETQYF

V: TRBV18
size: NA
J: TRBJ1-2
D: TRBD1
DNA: TGTGCCAGCTCACCACCGAGGGGGCGGACTAACTATGGCTACACCTTC
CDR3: CASSPPRGRTNYGYTF

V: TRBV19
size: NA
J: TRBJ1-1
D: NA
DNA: TGTGCCAGTAGTCCCTCCGGGGGCACTGAAGCTTTCTTT
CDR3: CASSPSGGTEAFF

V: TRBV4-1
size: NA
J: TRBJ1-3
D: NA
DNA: TGCGCCAGCAGCCAAGGGAGGGTACACTCTGGAAACACCATATATTTT
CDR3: CASSQGRVHSGNTIYF

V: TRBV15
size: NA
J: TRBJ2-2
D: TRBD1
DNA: TGTGCCACCAGCAGGGGACAGGGGAATGATGACGCCGGGGAGCTGTTTTTT
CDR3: CATSRGQGNDDAGELFF

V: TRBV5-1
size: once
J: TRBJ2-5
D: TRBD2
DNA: TGCGCCAGCAGCGGGGGGGACCAAGAGACCCAGTACTTC
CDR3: CASSGGDQETQYF

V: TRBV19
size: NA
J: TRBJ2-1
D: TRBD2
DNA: TGTGCCAGTAGTAAGGGGACTAACAATGAGCAGTTCTTC
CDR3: CASSKGTNNEQFF

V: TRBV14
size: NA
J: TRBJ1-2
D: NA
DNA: TGTGCCAGCAGCGAGGCCAGGGGTGGCTACACCTTC
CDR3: CASSEARGGYTF

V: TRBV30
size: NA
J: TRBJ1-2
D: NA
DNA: TGTGCCTGGAGTACGGGAGGGGCCAACTATGGCTACACCTTC
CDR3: CAWSTGGANYGYTF

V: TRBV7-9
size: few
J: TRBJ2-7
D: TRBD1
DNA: TGTGCCAGCAGCCCGTGGACAGGGGGGGCCTACGAGCAGTACTTC
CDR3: CASSPWTGGAYEQYF

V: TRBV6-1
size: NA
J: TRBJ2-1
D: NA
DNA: TGTGCCAGCAGTGATCGCGGCCCTGGTTTGGAGACCTACAATGAGCAGTTCTTC
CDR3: CASSDRGPGLETYNEQFF

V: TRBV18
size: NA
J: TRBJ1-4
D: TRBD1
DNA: TGTGCCAGCTCACCAAGCCGGACCCGACAGGGGCTGACTAATGAAAAACTGTTTTTT
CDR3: CASSPSRTRQGLTNEKLFF

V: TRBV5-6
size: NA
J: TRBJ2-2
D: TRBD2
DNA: TGTGCCAGCAGCCGTGCGGGACTAGCGTTTCCCGGGGAGCTGTTTTTT
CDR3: CASSRAGLAFPGELFF

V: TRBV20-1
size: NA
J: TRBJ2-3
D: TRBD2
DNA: TGCAGTGCTAGTTCGCGGGGAGGGGAAACAGATACGCAGTATTTT
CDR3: CSASSRGGETDTQYF

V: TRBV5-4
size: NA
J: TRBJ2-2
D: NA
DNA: TGTGCCAGCAGCTTGGCAGGGTTAAGAGGGGAGCTGTTTTTT
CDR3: CASSLAGLRGELFF

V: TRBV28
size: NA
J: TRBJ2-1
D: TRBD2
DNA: TGTGCCAGCAGTTTGGGGACTAGCGTAGGTGAGCAGTTCTTC
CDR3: CASSLGTSVGEQFF

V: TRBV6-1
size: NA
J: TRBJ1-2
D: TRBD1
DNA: TGTGCCAGCAGTGATCACAGGGGTGGCTACACCTTC
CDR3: CASSDHRGGYTF

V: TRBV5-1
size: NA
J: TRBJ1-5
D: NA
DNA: TGCGCCAGCCTGAATACGGGACTCTCGAAAATGGTCGATCAGCCCCAGCATTTT
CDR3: CASLNTGLSKMVDQPQHF

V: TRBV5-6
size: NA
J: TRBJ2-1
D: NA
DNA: TGTGCCAGCAGCTTGGCGCCCCCCCGCGATAATGAGCAGTTCTTC
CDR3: CASSLAPPRDNEQFF

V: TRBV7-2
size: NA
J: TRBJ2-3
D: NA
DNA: TGTGCCAGCAGCTACCCTCAGACAGATACGCAGTATTTT
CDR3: CASSYPQTDTQYF

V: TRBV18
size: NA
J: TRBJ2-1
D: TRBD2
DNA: TGTGCCAGCTCACCAGCTAGCGGGTCCGGGGGCTACAATGAGCAGTTCTTC
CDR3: CASSPASGSGGYNEQFF

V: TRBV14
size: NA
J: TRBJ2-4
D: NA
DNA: TGTGCCAGCAGCCCCCGGGGGGCCAAAAACATTCAGTACTTC
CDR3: CASSPRGAKNIQYF

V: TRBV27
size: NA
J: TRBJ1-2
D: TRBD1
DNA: TGTGCCAGCAGTACTCAGGGGGCATACTATGGCTACACCTTC
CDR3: CASSTQGAYYGYTF

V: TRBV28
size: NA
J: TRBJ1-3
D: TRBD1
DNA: TGTGCCAGTACAGGGGAGGGAAACACCATATATTTT
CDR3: CASTGEGNTIYF

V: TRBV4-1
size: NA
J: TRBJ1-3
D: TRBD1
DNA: TGCGCCAGCAGCCAAGCCGGGACAGCTGGAAACACCATATATTTT
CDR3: CASSQAGTAGNTIYF

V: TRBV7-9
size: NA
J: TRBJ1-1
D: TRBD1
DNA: TGTGCCAGCAGCGCGGGACAGGGATTCATGAACACTGAAGCTTTCTTT
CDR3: CASSAGQGFMNTEAFF

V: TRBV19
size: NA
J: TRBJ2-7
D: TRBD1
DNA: TGTGCCAGTAGTCTAAGGGACAGTTCCTACGAGCAGTACTTC
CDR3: CASSLRDSSYEQYF

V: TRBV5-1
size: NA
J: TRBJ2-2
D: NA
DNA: TGCGCCAGCAGCGTAGCTGAGGGGGCCGGGGAGCTGTTTTTT
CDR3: CASSVAEGAGELFF

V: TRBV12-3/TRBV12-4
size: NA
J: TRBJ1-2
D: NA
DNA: TGTGCCAGCAGTTTGTCCCAGGGCTATGGCTACACCTTC
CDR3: CASSLSQGYGYTF

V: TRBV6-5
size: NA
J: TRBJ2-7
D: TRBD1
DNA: TGTGCCAGCAGAGACAGGGGGCGGGGGTCCTACGAGCAGTACTTC
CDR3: CASRDRGRGSYEQYF

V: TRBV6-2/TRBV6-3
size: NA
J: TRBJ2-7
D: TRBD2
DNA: TGTGCCAGCAGTTGGGGGACTAGACACACCTACGAGCAGTACTTC
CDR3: CASSWGTRHTYEQYF

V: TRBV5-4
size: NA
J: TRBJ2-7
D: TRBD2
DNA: TGTGCCAGCAGTCCGGGGGGAACAGACTACGAGCAGTACTTC
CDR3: CASSPGGTDYEQYF

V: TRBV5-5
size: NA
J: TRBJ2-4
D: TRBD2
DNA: TGTGCCAGCAGCCCGGGCGGGGGGAAGGGTGCACTAGGCTTTTTGTACTTC
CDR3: CASSPGGGKGALGFLYF

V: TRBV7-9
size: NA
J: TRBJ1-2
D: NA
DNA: TGTGCCAGCAGCTTACTCAGGGACTCCCCGCGGCGAGGCTACACCTTC
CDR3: CASSLLRDSPRRGYTF

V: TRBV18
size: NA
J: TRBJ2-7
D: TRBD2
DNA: TGTGCCAGCTCACCATGGGGGACTAGCGGGACCACGGGTCCTTCCGAGCAGTACTTC
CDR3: CASSPWGTSGTTGPSEQYF

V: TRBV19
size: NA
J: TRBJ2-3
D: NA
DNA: TGTGCCAGTAGTATGGTGGCGGGCGGTCGTACAGATACGCAGTATTTT
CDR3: CASSMVAGGRTDTQYF

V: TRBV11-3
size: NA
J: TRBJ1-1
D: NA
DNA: TGTGCCAGCAGCTTAGGCTCTGCAGAAATGAACACTGAAGCTTTCTTT
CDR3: CASSLGSAEMNTEAFF

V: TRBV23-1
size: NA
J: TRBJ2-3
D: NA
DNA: TGCGCCAGCAGTCAAATCAACACAACCTCCGAATCGCAGTATTTT
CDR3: CASSQINTTSESQYF

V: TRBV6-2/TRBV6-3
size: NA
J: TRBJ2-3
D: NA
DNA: TGTGCCAGCAGCGGGCAGATCCGGGAGCGCACCGATACGCAGTATTTT
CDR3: CASSGQIRERTDTQYF

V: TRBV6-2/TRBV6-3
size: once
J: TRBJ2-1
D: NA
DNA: TGTGCCAGCAGTTCGACTAGTCTCAATGAGCAGTTCTTC
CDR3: CASSSTSLNEQFF

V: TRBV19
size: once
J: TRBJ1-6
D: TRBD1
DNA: TGTGCCAGTATGGGGGACAGTTACAATCCCCTCCACTTT
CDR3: CASMGDSYNPLHF

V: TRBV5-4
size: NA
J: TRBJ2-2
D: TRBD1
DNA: TGTGCCAGCAACAAAGGACAGGGGGCGTTTACCGGGGAGCTGTTTTTT
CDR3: CASNKGQGAFTGELFF

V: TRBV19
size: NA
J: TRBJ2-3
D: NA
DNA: TGTGCCAGTAGTCGGGTTCGACCAGATACGCAGTATTTT
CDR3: CASSRVRPDTQYF